The clone carrying this TCR beta chain was observed a few times. CDR3 length: 12 residues. The V gene lost 5 bases and the J gene lost 13 bases, with 14 bases spanning the gap. Germline CDR1 reads SGHTA; CDR2 reads FQGNSA. RNA transcripts provided the source from which TCR beta CDR3 regions were amplified. A set of HTBI primers served as the primers for a first-round RT-PCR of the TCR CDR3. TCRdb re-called the multiplex PCR reads through MiXCR, storing one row per CDR3 protein. The data show more than 350,000 distinct CDR3 sequences, about 16% seen once. This record belongs to a study of T cells in Graves' hyperthyroidism and ophthalmopathy.

The rearrangement uses TRBV7-2 and TRBJ1-4; D gene unclear. Input material: blood. This sequence was found in a woman aged 55-70 years with Graves' ophthalmopathy. CDR3 region: CASSPASGLLFF. For the CDR3, the DNA is TGTGCCAGCAGCCCCGCTTCCGGTCTACTGTTTTTT.